This record concerns one T cell receptor (beta chain) sequence. For repertoire sequencing, the TCR beta CDR3 regions were amplified from RNA transcripts. HTBI primers were used in a first-round RT-PCR, which preceded a second-round multiplex PCR. TCRdb reanalysed the multiplex PCR reads using MiXCR and keeps one entry per CDR3 protein. The data contain 650,000 to 900,000 distinct CDR3 sequences, 40% of them singletons. Germline CDR1 is MNHNY and CDR2 is SVGAGI (reference sequence). The ends were cut back, 2 bases at V and 7 bases at J, with 8 bases in the middle. The CDR3 has 12 amino acids. The sample belongs to a study of Graves' ophthalmopathy and Graves' hyperthyroidism. Ophthalmopathy-affected donors exhibited moderate-to-severe activity, CAS ≥3, NOSPECS ≥4, and duration under 3 months. Other autoimmune diseases, uncontrolled infections, pregnancy and lactation each led to patient exclusion. Thyroid ultrasound, orbital computed tomography, TRAb, serum thyroxine and clinical symptoms formed the basis of diagnosis.

The chain combines TRBV6-6 with TRBJ1-2, with D possibly TRBD1 on 6 matching bases. The sequence was obtained from an adult man with Graves' ophthalmopathy. Specimen: peripheral blood. The DNA for the CDR3 is TGTGCCAGCAGTTACATCAGGGGTGGCTACACCTTC. Amino acids: CASSYIRGGYTF.